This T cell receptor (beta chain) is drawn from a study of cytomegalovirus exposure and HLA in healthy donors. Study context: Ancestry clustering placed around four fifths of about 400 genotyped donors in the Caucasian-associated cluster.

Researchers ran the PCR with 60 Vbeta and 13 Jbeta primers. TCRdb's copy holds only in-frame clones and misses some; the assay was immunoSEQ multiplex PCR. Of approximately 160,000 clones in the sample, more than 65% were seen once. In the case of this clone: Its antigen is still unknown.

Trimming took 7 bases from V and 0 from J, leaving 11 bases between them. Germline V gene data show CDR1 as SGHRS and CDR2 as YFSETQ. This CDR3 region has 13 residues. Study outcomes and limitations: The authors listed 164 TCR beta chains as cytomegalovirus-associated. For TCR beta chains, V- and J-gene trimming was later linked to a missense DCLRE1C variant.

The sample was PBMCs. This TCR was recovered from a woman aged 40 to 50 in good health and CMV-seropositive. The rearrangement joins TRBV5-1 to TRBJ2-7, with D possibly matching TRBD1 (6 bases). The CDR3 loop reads CASQQGPSYEQYF. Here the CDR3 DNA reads TGCGCCAGCCAACAGGGCCCCTCCTACGAGCAGTACTTC.